The source of this T cell receptor (beta chain) is a study of T cell clonotyping in hematopoietic cell transplantation. Study-level background: Recipient samples before transplant were obtained post-cytoreduction. Study observations and caveats: Cells were unsorted, so CD4 and CD8 contributions were not separated. Recipient TCR diversity dropped after transplant; expanded clonotypes rose from day 30 to 180.

Details on this clone: What it binds is not known.

This table comes from immunoSEQ multiplex PCR, and its TCRdb copy is limited to in-frame clones, with some not included. The sample consists of about 80,000 clones, almost 97% of them appearing once. The germline CDR1 and CDR2 sequences are GTSNPN and SVGIG (reference sequence). CDR3 length: 15 residues. J lost 2 bases, V lost 2 bases, and 5 bases had no gene match. Time point of the sample: recipient sample about 28 days before transplant, after cytoreduction. This chain links TRBV30 with TRBJ1-5, with 8 bases that match TRBD1. The source was peripheral blood mononuclear cells, collected before stem cell transplant. This receptor was obtained from a woman between 45 and 65 years old with acute myeloid leukemia. Some clones in this sample may be carry-over from other donors' samples. CDR3 loop: CAWSTGQGGNQPQHF. The CDR3 DNA reads TGTGCCTGGAGTACCGGACAGGGAGGCAATCAGCCCCAGCATTTT.